The 27 T cell receptor beta chains listed next were all sequenced from one sample in a study of identical twins. TCRdb recomputed calls from the 5' RACE reads with MiXCR, one row per CDR3 protein. Among about 530,000 distinct CDR3 sequences listed, approximately 20% were seen once. These sequences were also reported in another study, on yellow fever vaccine responses in identical twins.

The sample comprised CD4+ T cells sorted from blood. The receptors were sampled from a woman between 18 and 29 years old in good health.

The V gene is TRBV6-2 or TRBV6-3, the J gene TRBJ1-2; a possible D gene is TRBD1 (5 bases). Germline V gene data show CDR1 as MNHEY and CDR2 as SVGEGT. CDR3 length: 13 amino acids. The germline V and J ends were trimmed by 5 bases and 8 bases, with 15 bases remaining between them. In nucleotides, the CDR3 is TGTGCCAGCAGTGATGGGGGGTTTAACGGCTACACCTTC. This translates into CASSDGGFNGYTF.

This rearrangement joins TRBV5-1 to TRBJ2-5; 12 bases fit TRBD2. Germline trimming cut 1 base from V and 5 bases from J; bases unmatched to any gene: 3. Germline V lookup: CDR1 SGHRS, CDR2 YFSETQ. The CDR3 runs 15 residues. The CDR3 loop reads CASSLLGTSGETQYF. CDR3 nucleotide sequence: TGCGCCAGCAGCTTGCTCGGGACTAGCGGGGAGACCCAGTACTTC. The variable domain in full, completed from reference TRBV5-1 and TRBJ2-5, reads KAGVTQTPRYLIKTRGQQVTLSCSPISGHRSVSWYQQTPGQGLQFLFEYFSETQRNKGNFPGRFSGRQFSNSRSEMNVSTLELGDSALYLCASSLLGTSGETQYFGPGTRLLVL.

This clonotype turned up a few times. The chain is built from TRBV27 and TRBJ2-7, with D maybe TRBD2 (5 bases). Trimming stripped 0 bases from V and 0 bases from J, with 12 bases between. Germline CDR1 MNHEY, CDR2 SMNVEV (reference sequence). The CDR3 extends over 16 amino acids. CDR3 sequence reads: CASSLSRVGSSYEQYF. In DNA form, the CDR3 reads TGTGCCAGCAGTTTATCGAGGGTGGGGAGCTCCTACGAGCAGTACTTC.

The chain carries TRBV7-2 and TRBJ1-2, with TRBD1 as a possible D gene (5 bases). This CDR3 spans 16 amino acids. Trimming took off 8 bases at V and 2 bases at J, with 21 bases between the two ends. Germline V gene data show CDR1 as SGHTA and CDR2 as FQGNSA. This CDR3 is CASLIKGQQRNYGYTF. DNA of the CDR3: TGTGCCAGCCTAATAAAGGGGCAACAGCGAAACTATGGCTACACCTTC.

This clonotype showed up just a few times. V gene TRBV27 combines with J gene TRBJ2-1, with D possibly being TRBD2 (6 bases). Germline CDR1 and CDR2: MNHEY and SMNVEV (reference sequence). This CDR3 has 17 amino acids. V was trimmed by 1 base and J by 5 bases, leaving 18 bases between them. The CDR3 coding sequence is TGTGCCAGCAGTTTATTAGACACTAGCCCCACCGACAATGAGCAGTTCTTC. This gives the protein CASSLLDTSPTDNEQFF.

V usage is TRBV12-3 or TRBV12-4 and J usage is TRBJ2-2, with D unclear. The V end was cut by 8 bases, the J end by 2 bases, with 9 bases between. The CDR3 contains 13 residues. In DNA form, the CDR3 reads TGTGCCAGCGATCATACTAACACCGGGGAGCTGTTTTTT. This codes for CASDHTNTGELFF.

V gene TRBV11-2 combines with J gene TRBJ2-7; D might be TRBD2 (6 bases). V lost 4 bases to trimming and J lost 3 bases, with 13 bases between them. Germline V gene sequence: CDR1 SGHAT, CDR2 FQNNGV. There are 14 residues in the CDR3. CDR3 DNA: TGTGCCAGCAGCTCCACGACTAGACTCTACGAGCAGTACTTC. Translation gives CASSSTTRLYEQYF.

This clonotype was seen a handful of times. The rearrangement joins TRBV29-1 to TRBJ2-3, with TRBD2 matching over 13 bases. Germline V gene lookup returns CDR1 SQVTM and CDR2 ANQGSEA. The junction had 8 bases not matched to a gene; V was cut back by 8 bases and J by 6 bases. This CDR3 spans 14 amino acids. CDR3 protein: CSLHTSGRADTQYF. The CDR3 DNA reads TGCAGCCTCCATACTAGCGGGAGGGCCGATACGCAGTATTTT.

The rearrangement uses TRBV7-3 and TRBJ2-1; D perhaps matches TRBD2 (6 bases). Trimming pared 6 bases from V and 0 bases from J, leaving 12 bases between. Germline CDR1 SGHTA, CDR2 FQGTGA. CDR3 length: 15 residues. The CDR3 nucleotides are TGTGCCAGCAGTCCCAGCGGGCCCTCCTACAATGAGCAGTTCTTC. This gives the protein CASSPSGPSYNEQFF. The full variable domain, its missing parts supplied by reference TRBV7-3 and TRBJ2-1, is GAGVSQTPSNKVTEKGKYVELRCDPISGHTALYWYRQSLGQGPEFLIYFQGTGAADDSGLPNDRFFAVRPEGSVSTLKIQRTERGDSAVYLCASSPSGPSYNEQFFGPGTRLTVL.

This clonotype was detected a few times. The rearrangement uses TRBV29-1 and TRBJ2-1; 9 bases match TRBD2. In germline, CDR1 is SQVTM, CDR2 ANQGSEA. The CDR3 totals 14 residues. V shed 3 bases, J shed 7 bases, and the junction held 7 bases outside the gene matches. The CDR3, as DNA: TGCAGCGTTGATTCTAGCGGGATAACGAATGAGCAGTTCTTC. Amino acid sequence: CSVDSSGITNEQFF.

This clonotype was detected a few times. This chain uses TRBV9 with TRBJ1-1; 10 bases agree with TRBD1. Trimming took 0 bases from V and 8 from J; bases not matched to a gene: 7. The CDR3 is made up of 15 amino acids. The germline CDR1 and CDR2 sequences are SGDLS and YYNGEE. The CDR3, as DNA: TGTGCCAGCAGCGTAGAGGACAGGGGGTTAGGGGAAGCTTTCTTT. Its translation: CASSVEDRGLGEAFF.

This clonotype was found a few times. The chain employs TRBV7-9 and TRBJ1-6; D is possibly TRBD1 (5 bases). The germline gives CDR1 SEHNR, CDR2 FQNEAQ (reference sequence). The CDR3 runs 14 residues. Trimming pared 6 bases from V and 4 bases from J, leaving 10 bases between. The CDR3 here is CASRMTDYNSPLHF. DNA of the CDR3: TGTGCCAGCAGAATGACAGATTATAATTCACCCCTCCACTTT.

This clonotype was picked up a small number of times. The rearrangement uses TRBV12-3 or TRBV12-4 and TRBJ2-2; D gene uncertain. V lost 2 bases and J lost 0, with 7 bases in between. CDR3 length equals 15 residues. The CDR3 DNA is TGTGCCAGCAGTTTAAGGCGGACGAACACCGGGGAGCTGTTTTTT. As protein: CASSLRRTNTGELFF.

The chain couples TRBV11-2 to TRBJ2-2; a possible D gene is TRBD1 (6 bases). The V and J ends lost 5 bases and 2 bases respectively, with 15 bases between them. CDR1 and CDR2 from the germline V gene are SGHAT and FQNNGV. This CDR3 comprises 16 residues. The CDR3 sequence is CASSDRGQRNTGELFF. The DNA of the CDR3 is TGTGCCAGCAGCGACCGAGGACAGAGAAACACCGGGGAGCTGTTTTTT.

There are a few counts of this clonotype. The CDR3: CATSRRTGQGAGTEAFF. CDR3 nucleotide sequence: TGTGCCACCAGCAGGAGAACCGGACAGGGGGCAGGAACTGAAGCTTTCTTT. J is TRBJ1-1 and V is TRBV15, with 11 bases matching TRBD1. The V gene end was trimmed by 3 bases and the J gene end by 5 bases; junction bases not matched to a gene: 11. The germline V gene encodes CDR1 LNHNV and CDR2 YYDKDF (reference sequence). The CDR3 length is 17 residues.

There are a few counts of this clonotype. The CDR3 loop reads CASSLDTNEKLFF. CDR3 coding DNA: TGCGCCAGCAGCTTGGATACTAATGAAAAACTGTTTTTT. The chain employs TRBV5-1 and TRBJ1-4; D gene uncertain. Germline lookup yields CDR1 SGHRS and CDR2 YFSETQ. V was trimmed by 0 bases and J by 2 bases, leaving 2 bases between them. The CDR3 contains 13 residues.

The chain is built from TRBV12-3 or TRBV12-4 and TRBJ2-7; 7 nucleotides line up with TRBD2. This CDR3 has 15 amino acids. V trimming: 3 bases; J trimming: 3 bases; junction bases outside the gene matches: 8. Here the CDR3 reads CASSFLGGGGYEQYF. The CDR3 nucleotides read TGTGCCAGCAGTTTTCTGGGAGGCGGGGGCTACGAGCAGTACTTC.

The chain carries TRBV15 and TRBJ1-2, with D maybe TRBD1 (5 bases). Per the germline V gene, CDR1 is LNHNV and CDR2 is YYDKDF (reference sequence). The V and J ends lost 1 base and 6 bases respectively, with 21 bases between them. The CDR3 is 17 residues long. Here the CDR3 reads CATSRVREGTVYNGYTF. The CDR3 nucleotides read TGTGCCACCAGCAGAGTAAGGGAGGGGACGGTTTACAATGGCTACACCTTC.

The chain links TRBV12-3 or TRBV12-4 to TRBJ2-7; D remains ambiguous. Trimming took 3 bases from V and 3 from J, leaving 9 bases between them. CDR3 length equals 13 residues. CDR3 protein: CASSFRVNYEQYF. DNA for the CDR3: TGTGCCAGCAGTTTTCGAGTGAACTACGAGCAGTACTTC.

This clonotype was recorded a few times. V gene TRBV6-4 combines with J gene TRBJ2-2, with D unresolved. The germline V gene encodes CDR1 MRHNA and CDR2 SNTAGT. This CDR3 is 13 amino acids long. The V end lost 4 bases, the J end lost 6 bases, and 9 bases lay between the germline ends. Here the CDR3 DNA reads TGTGCCAGCAGTGGCCAGGCGGCCGGGGAGCTGTTTTTT. Encoded protein: CASSGQAAGELFF.

This clonotype was picked up a small number of times. The chain combines TRBV29-1 with TRBJ1-4; 12 nucleotides line up with TRBD1. The CDR3 has 13 amino acids. The germline V gene encodes CDR1 SQVTM and CDR2 ANQGSEA. The J segment lost 8 bases and the V segment lost 6 bases, leaving 4 bases of the junction unmatched. The CDR3 here is CSVPGTGGEKLFF. DNA for the CDR3: TGCAGCGTGCCGGGGACAGGGGGCGAAAAACTGTTTTTT.

Ten or more counts support this clonotype. This chain joins TRBV3-1 and TRBJ2-1; 7 bases fit TRBD2. The CDR3 is 17 amino acids. Germline V gives CDR1 LGHDT, CDR2 YNNKEL (reference sequence). Germline trimming cut 0 bases from V and 2 bases from J; bases unmatched to any gene: 7. The CDR3 DNA follows: TGTGCCAGCAGCCAAGATCCCCGGCGGGGGACCTACAATGAGCAGTTCTTC. Protein: CASSQDPRRGTYNEQFF.

This clonotype was recorded a few times. The V gene is TRBV5-4, the J gene TRBJ1-1; 7 positions match TRBD1. Germline V lookup: CDR1 SGHNT, CDR2 YYREEE (reference sequence). V was clipped by 3 bases and J by 3 bases; unmatched bases: 2. This CDR3 has 13 residues. DNA for the CDR3: TGTGCCAGCAGCTCCGGACAGGACACTGAAGCTTTCTTT. It translates to CASSSGQDTEAFF.

This clonotype was picked up a small number of times. The V and J genes are TRBV4-1 and TRBJ2-5; 7 bases agree with TRBD2. In germline, CDR1 is MGHRA, CDR2 YSYEKL. This CDR3 is 16 amino acids long. After removal of 6 bases from V and 1 base from J, the junction contained 11 bases not matched to a gene. Here the CDR3 reads CASRPNSGEIQETQYF. DNA of the CDR3: TGCGCCAGCAGGCCGAACAGCGGGGAAATCCAAGAGACCCAGTACTTC.

The gene calls are TRBV6-1 and TRBJ2-7, with 13 bases matching TRBD2. This CDR3 region has 15 residues. The V and J ends lost 4 bases and 3 bases, in that order; junction bases with no gene match: 3. The germline V gene encodes CDR1 MNHNS and CDR2 SASEGT. The CDR3 protein is CASSGTSGSNYEQYF. The CDR3 DNA is TGTGCCAGCAGTGGGACTAGCGGGAGTAACTACGAGCAGTACTTC.

CDR3 sequence reads: CASFPTPRGRVANYGYTF. CDR3 nucleotides: TGTGCCAGCTTCCCTACCCCGAGAGGCAGGGTCGCTAACTATGGCTACACCTTC. The chain joins TRBV28 to TRBJ1-2; perhaps TRBD1 as D (5 bases). The CDR3 loop spans 18 amino acids. From germline, CDR1 is MDHEN and CDR2 SYDVKM. V shed 8 bases and J shed 0 bases, with 25 bases lying between them.

The chain has TRBV12-3 or TRBV12-4 and TRBJ2-1; D is perhaps TRBD1 (5 bases). CDR3 length: 14 amino acids. V lost 3 bases and J 4 bases, leaving 10 bases between the germline ends. This CDR3 is CASSLVQGYNEQFF. Written as DNA, the CDR3 is TGTGCCAGCAGTTTGGTCCAGGGTTACAATGAGCAGTTCTTC.